The clone carrying this T cell receptor (beta chain) was seen ten or more times. Germline V lookup: CDR1 MDHEN, CDR2 SYDVKM. CDR3 length equals 15 residues. V lost 3 bases, J lost 0 bases, and 9 bases lay in between. This specimen belongs to a study of T-cell reconstitution after alpha-beta-depleted transplantation in children. Unique molecular identifiers featured in how the TCRbeta library was prepared. TCRdb re-derived calls from the PCR reads in MiXCR, one entry per CDR3 protein. The data show 73,000 or so distinct CDR3 sequences, roughly 5.2% seen once. V usage is TRBV28 and J usage is TRBJ1-5, with D possibly being TRBD1 (6 bases). This clonotype was sampled from a boy in the first two years of life who had a stem cell transplant for acute myeloid leukemia, so the T cells may come from the graft donor. The sequencing here drew on PBMCs, mostly from graft donor cells, taken 180 days after TCRalphabeta/CD19-depleted stem cell transplant. CDR3 protein: CASSFDRYSNQPQHF. CDR3 bases: TGTGCCAGCAGTTTCGACAGGTATAGCAATCAGCCCCAGCATTTT.